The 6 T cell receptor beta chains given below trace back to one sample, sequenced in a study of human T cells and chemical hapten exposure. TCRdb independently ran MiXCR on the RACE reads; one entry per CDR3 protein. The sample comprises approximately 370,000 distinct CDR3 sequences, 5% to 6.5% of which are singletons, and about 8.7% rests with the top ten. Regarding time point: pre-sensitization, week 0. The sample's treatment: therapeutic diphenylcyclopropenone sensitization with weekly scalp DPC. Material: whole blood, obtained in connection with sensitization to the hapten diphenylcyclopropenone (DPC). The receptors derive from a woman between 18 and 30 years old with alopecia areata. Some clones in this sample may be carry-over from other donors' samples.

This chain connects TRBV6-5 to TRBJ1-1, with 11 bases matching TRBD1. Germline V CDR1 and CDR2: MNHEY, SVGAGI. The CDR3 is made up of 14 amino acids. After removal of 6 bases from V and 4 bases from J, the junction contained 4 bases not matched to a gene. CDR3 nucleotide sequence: TGTGCCAGCAGACGAGGGACAGGGGGCACTGAAGCTTTCTTT. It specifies CASRRGTGGTEAFF.

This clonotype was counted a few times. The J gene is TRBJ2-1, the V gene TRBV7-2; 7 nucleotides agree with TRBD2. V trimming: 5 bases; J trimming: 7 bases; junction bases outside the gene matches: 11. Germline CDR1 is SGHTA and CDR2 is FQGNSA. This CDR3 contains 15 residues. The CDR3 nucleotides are TGTGCCAGCAGCCCTTGGGGGGGTGATGGGAATGAGCAGTTCTTC. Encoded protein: CASSPWGGDGNEQFF.

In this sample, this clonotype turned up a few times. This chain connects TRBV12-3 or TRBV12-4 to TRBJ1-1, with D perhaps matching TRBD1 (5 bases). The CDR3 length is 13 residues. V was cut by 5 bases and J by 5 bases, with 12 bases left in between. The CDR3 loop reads CASSQQVKTEAFF. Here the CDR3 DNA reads TGTGCCAGCAGTCAACAGGTTAAGACTGAAGCTTTCTTT.

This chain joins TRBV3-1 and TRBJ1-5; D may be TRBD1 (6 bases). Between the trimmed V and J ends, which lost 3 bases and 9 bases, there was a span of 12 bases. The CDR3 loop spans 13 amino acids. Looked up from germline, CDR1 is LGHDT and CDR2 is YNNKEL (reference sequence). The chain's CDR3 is CASSQAETGPQHF. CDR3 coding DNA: TGTGCCAGCAGCCAGGCGGAGACAGGGCCCCAGCATTTT.

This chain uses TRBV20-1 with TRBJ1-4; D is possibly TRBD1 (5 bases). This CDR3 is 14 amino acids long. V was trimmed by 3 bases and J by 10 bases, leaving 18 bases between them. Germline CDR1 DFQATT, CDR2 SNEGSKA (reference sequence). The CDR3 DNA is TGCAGTGCTAGCAGACAGAGCCAACCAGGAAAACTGTTTTTT. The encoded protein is CSASRQSQPGKLFF.

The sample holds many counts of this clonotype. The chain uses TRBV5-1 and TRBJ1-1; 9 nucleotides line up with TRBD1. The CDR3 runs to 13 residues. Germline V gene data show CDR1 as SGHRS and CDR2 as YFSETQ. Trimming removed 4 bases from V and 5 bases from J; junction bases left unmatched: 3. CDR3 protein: CASSEQGATEAFF. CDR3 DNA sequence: TGCGCCAGCAGCGAACAGGGGGCGACTGAAGCTTTCTTT.